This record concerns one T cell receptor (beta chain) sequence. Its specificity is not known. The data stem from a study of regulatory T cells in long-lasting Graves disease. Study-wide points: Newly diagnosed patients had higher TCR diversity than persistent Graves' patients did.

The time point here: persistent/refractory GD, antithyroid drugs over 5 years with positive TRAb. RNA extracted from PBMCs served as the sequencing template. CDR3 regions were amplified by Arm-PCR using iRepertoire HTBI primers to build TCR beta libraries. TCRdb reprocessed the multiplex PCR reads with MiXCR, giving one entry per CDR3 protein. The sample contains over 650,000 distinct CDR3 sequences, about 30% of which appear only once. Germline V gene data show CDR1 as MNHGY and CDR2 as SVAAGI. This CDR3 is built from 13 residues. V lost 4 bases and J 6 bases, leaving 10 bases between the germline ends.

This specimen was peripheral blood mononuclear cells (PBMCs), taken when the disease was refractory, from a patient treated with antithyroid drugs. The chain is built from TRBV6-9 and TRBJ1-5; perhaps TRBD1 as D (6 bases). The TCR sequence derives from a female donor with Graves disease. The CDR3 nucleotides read TGTGCCAGCAGTTCCGGGGGCATTCAGCCCCAGCATTTT. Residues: CASSSGGIQPQHF.